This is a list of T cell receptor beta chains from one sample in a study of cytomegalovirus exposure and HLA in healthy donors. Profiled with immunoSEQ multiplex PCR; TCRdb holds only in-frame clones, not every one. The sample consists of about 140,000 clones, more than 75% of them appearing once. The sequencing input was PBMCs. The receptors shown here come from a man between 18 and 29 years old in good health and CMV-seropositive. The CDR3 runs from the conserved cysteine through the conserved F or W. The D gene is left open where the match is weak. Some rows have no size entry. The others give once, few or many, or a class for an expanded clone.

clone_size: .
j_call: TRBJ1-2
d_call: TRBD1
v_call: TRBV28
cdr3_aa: CASSSTHGTVNYGYTF
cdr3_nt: TGTGCCAGCAGTTCTACCCACGGGACAGTCAACTATGGCTACACCTTC

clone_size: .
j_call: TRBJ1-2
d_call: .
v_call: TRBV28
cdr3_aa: CASSPTGFYGYTF
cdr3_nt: TGTGCCAGCAGCCCCACAGGGTTCTATGGCTACACCTTC

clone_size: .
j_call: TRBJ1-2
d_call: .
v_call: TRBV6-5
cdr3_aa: CASSYSEGGYGYTF
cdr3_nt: TGTGCCAGCAGTTACTCAGAGGGCGGCTATGGCTACACCTTC

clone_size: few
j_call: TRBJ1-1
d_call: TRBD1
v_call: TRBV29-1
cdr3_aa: CSVDGTGFLNTEAFF
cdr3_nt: TGCAGCGTTGACGGGACAGGGTTTCTAAACACTGAAGCTTTCTTT

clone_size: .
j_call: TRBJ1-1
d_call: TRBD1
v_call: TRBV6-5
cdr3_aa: CASRADRGRTEAFF
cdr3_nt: TGTGCCAGCAGAGCGGACAGGGGGCGTACTGAAGCTTTCTTT

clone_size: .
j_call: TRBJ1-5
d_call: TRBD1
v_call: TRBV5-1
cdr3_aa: CASSSGTESHNQPQHF
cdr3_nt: TGCGCCAGCAGCTCGGGGACAGAGTCTCACAATCAGCCCCAGCATTTT

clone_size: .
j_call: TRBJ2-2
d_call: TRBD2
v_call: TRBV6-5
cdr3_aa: CASTSAGSTGELFF
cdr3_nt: TGTGCCAGCACTTCAGCGGGAAGCACCGGGGAGCTGTTTTTT

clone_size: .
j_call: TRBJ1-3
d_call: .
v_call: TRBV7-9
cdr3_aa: CASSLALASSGNTIYF
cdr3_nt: TGTGCCAGCAGCTTAGCGCTGGCAAGCTCTGGAAACACCATATATTTT

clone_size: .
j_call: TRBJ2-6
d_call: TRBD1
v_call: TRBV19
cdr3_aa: CASTSDRGLRGANVLTF
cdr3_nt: TGTGCCAGTACCTCGGACAGGGGGCTACGTGGGGCCAACGTCCTGACTTTC

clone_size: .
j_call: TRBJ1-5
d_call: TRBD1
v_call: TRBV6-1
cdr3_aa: CASSAGTGSNQPQHF
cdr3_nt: TGTGCCAGCAGTGCCGGGACAGGGAGCAATCAGCCCCAGCATTTT

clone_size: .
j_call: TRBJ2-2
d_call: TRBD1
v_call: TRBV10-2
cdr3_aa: CASRDRGSGELFF
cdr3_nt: TGCGCCAGCAGGGACAGGGGATCAGGGGAGCTGTTTTTT

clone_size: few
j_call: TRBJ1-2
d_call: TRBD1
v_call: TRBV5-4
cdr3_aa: CASSLEGAGGYTF
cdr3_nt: TGTGCCAGCAGCTTGGAGGGGGCAGGGGGCTACACCTTC

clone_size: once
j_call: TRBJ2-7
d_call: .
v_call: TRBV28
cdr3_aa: CASSRDFFGEQYF
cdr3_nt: TGTGCCAGCAGTCGGGACTTCTTTGGCGAGCAGTACTTC

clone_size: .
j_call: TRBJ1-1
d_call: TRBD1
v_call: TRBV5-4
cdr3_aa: CASSFTGQGGTEAFF
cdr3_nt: TGTGCCAGCAGCTTCACGGGACAGGGGGGCACTGAAGCTTTCTTT

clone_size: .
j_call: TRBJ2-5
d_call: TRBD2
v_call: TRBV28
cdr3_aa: CASSSRLAAQETQYF
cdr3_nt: TGTGCCAGCAGTTCCAGACTAGCAGCCCAAGAGACCCAGTACTTC

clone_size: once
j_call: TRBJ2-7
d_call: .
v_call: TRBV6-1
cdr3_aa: CASSWTESYEQYF
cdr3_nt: TGTGCCAGCAGTTGGACAGAGTCCTACGAGCAGTACTTC

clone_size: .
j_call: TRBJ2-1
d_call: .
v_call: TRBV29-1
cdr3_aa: CSVLPYNEQFF
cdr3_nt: TGCAGCGTTCTTCCCTACAATGAGCAGTTCTTC

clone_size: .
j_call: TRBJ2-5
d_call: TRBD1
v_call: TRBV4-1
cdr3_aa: CASSRTGLDMTQYF
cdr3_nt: TGCGCCAGCAGCCGGACAGGGTTGGATATGACCCAGTACTTC

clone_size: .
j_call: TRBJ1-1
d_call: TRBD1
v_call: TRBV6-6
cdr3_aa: CASSNGQGGTEAFF
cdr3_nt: TGTGCCAGCAGTAACGGACAGGGTGGGACTGAAGCTTTCTTT

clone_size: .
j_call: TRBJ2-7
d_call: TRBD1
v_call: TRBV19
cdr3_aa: CASSRDSTYEQYF
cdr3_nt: TGTGCCAGTAGTAGGGACAGCACCTACGAGCAGTACTTC

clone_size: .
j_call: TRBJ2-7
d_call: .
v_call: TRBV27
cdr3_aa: CASSAVGLSYEQYF
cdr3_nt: TGTGCCAGCAGTGCGGTGGGACTCTCCTACGAGCAGTACTTC

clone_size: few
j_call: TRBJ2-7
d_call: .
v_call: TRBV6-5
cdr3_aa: CASSYSTGERTYEQYF
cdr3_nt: TGTGCCAGCAGTTACTCGACCGGGGAGAGAACCTACGAGCAGTACTTC

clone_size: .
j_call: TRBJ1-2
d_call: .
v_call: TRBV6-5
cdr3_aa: CASSYEQGSNYGYTF
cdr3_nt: TGTGCCAGCAGTTATGAACAGGGATCTAACTATGGCTACACCTTC

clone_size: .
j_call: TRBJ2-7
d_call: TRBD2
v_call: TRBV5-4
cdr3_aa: CASSWGLAYEQYF
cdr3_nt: TGTGCCAGCAGCTGGGGACTAGCCTACGAGCAGTACTTC

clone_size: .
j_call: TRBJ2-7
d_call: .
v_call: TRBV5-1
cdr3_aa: CASSLGQAEQYF
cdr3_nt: TGCGCCAGCAGCTTGGGGCAGGCCGAGCAGTACTTC

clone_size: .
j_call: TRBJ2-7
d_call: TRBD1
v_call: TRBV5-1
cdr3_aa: CASSLRQGAGYEQYF
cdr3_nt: TGCGCCAGCAGCTTGAGACAGGGGGCCGGCTACGAGCAGTACTTC

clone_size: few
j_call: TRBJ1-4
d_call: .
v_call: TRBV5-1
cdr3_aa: CASSSTATNEKLFF
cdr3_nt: TGCGCCAGCAGCTCAACAGCAACTAATGAAAAACTGTTTTTT

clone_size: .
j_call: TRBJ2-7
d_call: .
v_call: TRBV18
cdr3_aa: CASSPYHSYEQYF
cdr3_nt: TGTGCCAGCTCACCATATCACAGCTACGAGCAGTACTTC

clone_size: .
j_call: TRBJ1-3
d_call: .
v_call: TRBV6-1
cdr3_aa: CASRLQGAGNTIYF
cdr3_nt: TGTGCCAGCAGGCTACAGGGAGCTGGAAACACCATATATTTT

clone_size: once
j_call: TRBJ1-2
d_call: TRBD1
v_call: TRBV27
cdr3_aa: CASSLQGANGYTF
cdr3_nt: TGTGCCAGCAGTTTACAGGGGGCAAATGGCTACACCTTC

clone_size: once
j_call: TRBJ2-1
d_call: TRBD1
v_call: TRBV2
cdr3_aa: CAETRDRGYNEQFF
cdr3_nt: TGTGCCGAGACCCGGGACAGGGGCTACAATGAGCAGTTCTTC

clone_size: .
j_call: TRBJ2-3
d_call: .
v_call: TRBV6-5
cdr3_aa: CASSYAHSTDTQYF
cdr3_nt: TGTGCCAGCAGTTACGCACATAGCACAGATACGCAGTATTTT

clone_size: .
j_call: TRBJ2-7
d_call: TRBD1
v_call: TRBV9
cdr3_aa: CASSPGTGSYEQYF
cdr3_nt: TGTGCCAGCAGCCCCGGGACAGGCTCCTACGAGCAGTACTTC

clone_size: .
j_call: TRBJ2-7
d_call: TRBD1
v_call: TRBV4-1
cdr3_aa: CASSQESYRGSYEQYF
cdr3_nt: TGCGCCAGCAGCCAAGAATCGTACAGGGGGTCCTACGAGCAGTACTTC

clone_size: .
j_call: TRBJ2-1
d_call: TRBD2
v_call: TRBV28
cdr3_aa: CASSSPTSGRAYNEQFF
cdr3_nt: TGTGCCAGCAGTTCCCCAACTAGCGGGAGAGCCTACAATGAGCAGTTCTTC

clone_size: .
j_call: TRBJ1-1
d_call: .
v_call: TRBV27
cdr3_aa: CASSLWYRENEAFF
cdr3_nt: TGTGCCAGCAGTTTATGGTACAGGGAGAACGAAGCTTTCTTT

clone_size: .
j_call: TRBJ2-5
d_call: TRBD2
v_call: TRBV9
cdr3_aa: CASTSGGIQETQYF
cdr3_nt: TGTGCCAGCACCAGCGGGGGTATCCAAGAGACCCAGTACTTC

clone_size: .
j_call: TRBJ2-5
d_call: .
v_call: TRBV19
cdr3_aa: CASSRSGGTVDF
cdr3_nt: TGTGCCAGTAGTAGGAGTGGGGGGACTGTGGACTTC

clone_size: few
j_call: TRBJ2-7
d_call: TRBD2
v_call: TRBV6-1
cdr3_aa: CASSHGGVSDEQYF
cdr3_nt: TGTGCCAGCAGTCATGGGGGGGTCAGCGACGAGCAGTACTTC

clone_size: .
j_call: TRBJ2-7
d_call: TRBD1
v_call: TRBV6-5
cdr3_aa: CASSSLLGTGDYEQYF
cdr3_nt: TGTGCCAGCAGTTCGCTGCTCGGGACAGGGGATTACGAGCAGTACTTC

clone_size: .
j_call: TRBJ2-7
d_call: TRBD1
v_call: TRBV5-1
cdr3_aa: CASSEQGLVYEQYF
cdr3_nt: TGCGCCAGCAGCGAACAGGGGCTCGTTTACGAGCAGTACTTC

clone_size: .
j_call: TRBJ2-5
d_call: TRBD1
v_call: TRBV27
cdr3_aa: CASSLTGVETQYF
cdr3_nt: TGTGCCAGCAGTCTGACAGGGGTGGAGACCCAGTACTTC

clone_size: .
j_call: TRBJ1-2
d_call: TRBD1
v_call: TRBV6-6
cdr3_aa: CASSLNPGQGGYTF
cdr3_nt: TGTGCCAGCAGTCTAAACCCGGGACAGGGGGGCTACACCTTC

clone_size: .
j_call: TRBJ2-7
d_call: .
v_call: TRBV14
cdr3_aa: CASSPPGQISYEQYF
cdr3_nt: TGTGCCAGCAGCCCACCCGGACAGATCTCCTACGAGCAGTACTTC

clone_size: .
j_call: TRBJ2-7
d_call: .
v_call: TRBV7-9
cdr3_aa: CASSLSSYEQYF
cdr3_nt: TGTGCCAGCAGCTTGAGCTCCTACGAGCAGTACTTC

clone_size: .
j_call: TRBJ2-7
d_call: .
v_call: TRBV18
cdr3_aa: CASSPAGNDPYEQYF
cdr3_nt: TGTGCCAGCTCACCAGCGGGAAACGATCCCTACGAGCAGTACTTC

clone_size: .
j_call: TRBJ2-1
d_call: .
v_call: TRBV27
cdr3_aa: CASSSESSASSYNEQFF
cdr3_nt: TGTGCCAGCAGTTCAGAAAGCTCAGCGAGCTCCTACAATGAGCAGTTCTTC

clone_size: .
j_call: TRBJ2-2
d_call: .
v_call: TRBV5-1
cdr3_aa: CASSLGGLDRNTGELFF
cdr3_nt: TGCGCCAGCAGCTTGGGGGGCCTCGACCGGAACACCGGGGAGCTGTTTTTT